A selection of T cell receptor beta chains follows, all from one sample in a study of blood T cell repertoires in COVID-19. Produced via immunoSEQ multiplex PCR; TCRdb's table is partial and in-frame only. The table records about 400,000 clones, around nine tenths of them present only once. Material for sequencing was PBMCs or T cells enriched from blood (not recorded which). The receptors were sampled from a woman aged 25 to 39 with acute COVID-19. Each CDR3 is given with its conserved first and last residue. The order of the fields is V gene, D gene, J gene, CDR3 protein, CDR3 DNA. D genes are given only for firm matches.

TRBV5-6,TRBD1,TRBJ2-2,CASSLTGGTGELFF,TGTGCCAGCAGCTTAACAGGGGGCACCGGGGAGCTGTTTTTT
TRBV10-3,NA,TRBJ2-3,CAISGIQGTDTQYF,TGTGCCATCAGTGGGATCCAGGGGACAGATACGCAGTATTTT
TRBV11-2,NA,TRBJ2-7,CASSYLGLGGNEQYF,TGTGCCAGCAGCTACCTGGGACTAGGGGGCAACGAGCAGTACTTC
TRBV19,TRBD2,TRBJ2-7,CASSIDGTNYEQYF,TGTGCCAGTAGTATTGACGGGACTAACTACGAGCAGTACTTC
TRBV6-5,TRBD1,TRBJ1-1,CAIQGARNTEAFF,TGTGCCATACAGGGGGCGCGAAACACTGAAGCTTTCTTT
TRBV9,NA,TRBJ2-1,CASSVLTASYNEQFF,TGTGCCAGCAGCGTCCTGACAGCGTCCTACAATGAGCAGTTCTTC
TRBV4-3,NA,TRBJ1-1,CASSQVRGSVNTEAFF,TGCGCCAGCAGCCAAGTCCGCGGGTCAGTCAACACTGAAGCTTTCTTT
TRBV5-1,TRBD1,TRBJ2-2,CASSHRTGRDTGELFF,TGCGCCAGCAGCCACCGGACAGGGCGGGACACCGGGGAGCTGTTTTTT
TRBV7-3,NA,TRBJ1-6,CASSDTKQGGLDSPLHF,TGTGCCAGCAGCGATACTAAACAGGGTGGGTTGGATTCACCCCTCCACTTT
TRBV7-9,NA,TRBJ2-7,CASSLAIAAKLSYEQYF,TGTGCCAGCAGCTTAGCGATCGCAGCGAAACTCTCCTACGAGCAGTACTTC
TRBV7-2,NA,TRBJ2-3,CASSLVRDTQYF,TGTGCCAGCAGCTTAGTTAGAGATACGCAGTATTTT
TRBV4-1,NA,TRBJ1-5,CASSQVRSQPQHF,TGCGCCAGCAGCCAAGTTAGGAGTCAGCCCCAGCATTTT
TRBV4-2,NA,TRBJ1-1,CASSGQKNTEAFF,TGTGCCAGCAGCGGGCAGAAGAACACTGAAGCTTTCTTT